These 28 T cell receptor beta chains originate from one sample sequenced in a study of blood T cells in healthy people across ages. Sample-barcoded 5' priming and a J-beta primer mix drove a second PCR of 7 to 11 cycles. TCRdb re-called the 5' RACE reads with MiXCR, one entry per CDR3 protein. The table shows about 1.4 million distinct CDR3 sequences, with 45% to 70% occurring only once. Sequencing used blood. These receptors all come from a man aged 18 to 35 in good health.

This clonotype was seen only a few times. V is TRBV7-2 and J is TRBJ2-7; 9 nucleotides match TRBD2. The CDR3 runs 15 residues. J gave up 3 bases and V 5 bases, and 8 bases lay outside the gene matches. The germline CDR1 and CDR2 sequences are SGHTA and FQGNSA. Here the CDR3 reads CASSLGLAGIYEQYF. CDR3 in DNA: TGTGCCAGCAGCCTAGGCCTAGCGGGGATCTACGAGCAGTACTTC. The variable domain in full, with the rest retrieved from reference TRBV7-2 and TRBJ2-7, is GAGVSQSPSNKVTEKGKDVELRCDPISGHTALYWYRQSLGQGLEFLIYFQGNSAPDKSGLPSDRFSAERTGGSVSTLTIQRTQQEDSAVYLCASSLGLAGIYEQYFGPGTRLTVT.

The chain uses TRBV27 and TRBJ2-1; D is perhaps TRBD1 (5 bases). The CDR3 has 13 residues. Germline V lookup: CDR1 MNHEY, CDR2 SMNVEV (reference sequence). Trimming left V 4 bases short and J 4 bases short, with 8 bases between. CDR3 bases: TGTGCCAGCAGTTCAGGGTTTTACAATGAGCAGTTCTTC. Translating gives CASSSGFYNEQFF.

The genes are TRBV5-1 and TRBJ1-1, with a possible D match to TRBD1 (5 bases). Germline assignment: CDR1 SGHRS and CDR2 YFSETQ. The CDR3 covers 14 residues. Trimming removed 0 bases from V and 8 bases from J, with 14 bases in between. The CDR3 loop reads CASSLEQWGTEAFF. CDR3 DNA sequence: TGCGCCAGCAGCTTGGAACAATGGGGCACCGAAGCTTTCTTT.

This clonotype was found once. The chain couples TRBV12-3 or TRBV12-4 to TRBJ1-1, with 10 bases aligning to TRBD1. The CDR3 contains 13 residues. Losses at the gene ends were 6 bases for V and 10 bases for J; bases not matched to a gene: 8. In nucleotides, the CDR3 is TGTGCCAGCAGCATAGAGGGGGACAGGGGAGCTTTCTTT. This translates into CASSIEGDRGAFF.

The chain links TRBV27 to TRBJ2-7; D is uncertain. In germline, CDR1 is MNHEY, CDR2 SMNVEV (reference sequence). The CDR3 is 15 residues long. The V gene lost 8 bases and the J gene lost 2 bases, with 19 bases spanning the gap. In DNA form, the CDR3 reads TGTGCCAGCTCTCGGACCTTCATTGCTACCTACGAGCAGTACTTC. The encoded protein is CASSRTFIATYEQYF.

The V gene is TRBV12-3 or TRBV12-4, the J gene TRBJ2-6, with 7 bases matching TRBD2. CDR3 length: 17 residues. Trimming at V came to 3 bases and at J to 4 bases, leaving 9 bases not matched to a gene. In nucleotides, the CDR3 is TGTGCCAGCAGTTTTCAGGGAGGGGTCGCCGGGGCCAACGTCCTGACTTTC. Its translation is CASSFQGGVAGANVLTF.

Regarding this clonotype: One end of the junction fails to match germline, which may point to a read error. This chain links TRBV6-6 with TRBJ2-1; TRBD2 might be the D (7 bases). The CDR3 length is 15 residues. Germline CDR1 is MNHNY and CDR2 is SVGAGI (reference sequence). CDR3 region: CTSSWGGSTYNEQFF. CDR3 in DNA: TGTACCAGCAGTTGGGGGGGCTCGACCTACAATGAGCAGTTCTTC.

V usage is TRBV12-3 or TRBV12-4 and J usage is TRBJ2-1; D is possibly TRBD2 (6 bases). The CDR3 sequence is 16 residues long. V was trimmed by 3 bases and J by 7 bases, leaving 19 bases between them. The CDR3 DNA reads TGTGCCAGCAGTTTTGGCAGCGGGTCGGTGGGTAATGAGCAGTTCTTC. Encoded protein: CASSFGSGSVGNEQFF.

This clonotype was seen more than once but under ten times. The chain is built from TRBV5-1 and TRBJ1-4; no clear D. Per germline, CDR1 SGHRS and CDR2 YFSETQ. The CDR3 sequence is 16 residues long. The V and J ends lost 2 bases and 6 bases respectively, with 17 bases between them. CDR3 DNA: TGCGCCAGCAGCTTTGACGAAGCCCGCGGGGATGAAAAACTGTTTTTT. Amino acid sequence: CASSFDEARGDEKLFF.

The CDR3 reads CASSDVVYLEAFF. CDR3 nucleotides: TGTGCCAGCAGTGACGTGGTATACCTTGAAGCTTTCTTT. The V and J genes are TRBV2 and TRBJ1-1, with D hard to call. CDR3 length equals 13 residues. Looked up from germline, CDR1 is SNHLY and CDR2 is FYNNEI. V lost 3 bases and J lost 7, with 12 bases in between.

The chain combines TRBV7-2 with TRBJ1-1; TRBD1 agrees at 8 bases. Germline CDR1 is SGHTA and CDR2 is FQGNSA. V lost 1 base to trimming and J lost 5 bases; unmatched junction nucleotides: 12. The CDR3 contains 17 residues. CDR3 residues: CASSLVPRGLQGTEAFF. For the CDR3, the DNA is TGTGCCAGCAGCTTAGTACCCAGGGGGCTTCAAGGGACTGAAGCTTTCTTT.

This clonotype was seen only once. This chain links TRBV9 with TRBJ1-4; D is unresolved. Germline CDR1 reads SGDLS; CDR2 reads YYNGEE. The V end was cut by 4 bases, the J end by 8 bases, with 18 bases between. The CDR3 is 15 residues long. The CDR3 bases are TGTGCCAGCAGCCCGGGGATCTTCGATAGGGAAAAACTGTTTTTT. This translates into CASSPGIFDREKLFF. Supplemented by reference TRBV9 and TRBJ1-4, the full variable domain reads DSGVTQTPKHLITATGQRVTLRCSPRSGDLSVYWYQQSLDQGLQFLIQYYNGEERAKGNILERFSAQQFPDLHSELNLSSLELGDSALYFCASSPGIFDREKLFFGSGTQLSVL.

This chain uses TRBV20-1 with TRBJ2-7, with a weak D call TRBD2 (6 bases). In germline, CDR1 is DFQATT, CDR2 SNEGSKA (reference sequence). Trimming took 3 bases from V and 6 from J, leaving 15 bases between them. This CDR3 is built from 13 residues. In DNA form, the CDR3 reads TGCAGTGCTAGGGGACTTTCAGGTCTCGAGCAGTACTTC. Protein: CSARGLSGLEQYF.

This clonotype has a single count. CDR3 residues: CASSLESTEYNEQFF. The CDR3 DNA follows: TGTGCCAGCAGCTTAGAGTCTACCGAATACAATGAGCAGTTCTTC. The rearrangement links TRBV11-2 to TRBJ2-1; the D is unclear. The CDR3 totals 15 residues. Germline V gene sequence: CDR1 SGHAT, CDR2 FQNNGV. Trimming pared 0 bases from V and 4 bases from J, leaving 10 bases between.

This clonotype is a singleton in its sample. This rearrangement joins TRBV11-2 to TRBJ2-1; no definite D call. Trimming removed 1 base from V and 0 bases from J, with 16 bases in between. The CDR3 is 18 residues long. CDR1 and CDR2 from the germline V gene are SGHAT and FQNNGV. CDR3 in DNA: TGTGCCAGCAGCTTAGGCCCCTCAGCTTATTTCTCCTACAATGAGCAGTTCTTC. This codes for CASSLGPSAYFSYNEQFF.

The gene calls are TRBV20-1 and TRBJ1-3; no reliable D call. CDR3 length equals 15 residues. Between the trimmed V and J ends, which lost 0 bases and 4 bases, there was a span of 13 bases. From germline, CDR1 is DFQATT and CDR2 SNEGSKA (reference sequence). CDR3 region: CSARDLGVSGNTIYF. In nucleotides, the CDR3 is TGCAGTGCTAGAGATCTCGGAGTCTCGGGAAACACCATATATTTT.

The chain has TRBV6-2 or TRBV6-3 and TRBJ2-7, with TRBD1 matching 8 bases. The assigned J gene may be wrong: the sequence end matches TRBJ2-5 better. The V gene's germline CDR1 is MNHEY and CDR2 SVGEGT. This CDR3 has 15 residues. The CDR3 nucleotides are TGTGCCACTCGGACTTCCGGGACAGGTCGAGAGACCCAGTACTTC. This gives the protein CATRTSGTGRETQYF.

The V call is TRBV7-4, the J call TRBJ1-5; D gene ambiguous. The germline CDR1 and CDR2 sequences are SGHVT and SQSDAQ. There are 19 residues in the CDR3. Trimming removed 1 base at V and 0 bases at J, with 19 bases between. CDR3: CASSLGVPGPIYSNQPQHF. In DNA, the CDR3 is TGTGCCAGCAGCTTAGGAGTACCGGGCCCTATTTATAGCAATCAGCCCCAGCATTTT.

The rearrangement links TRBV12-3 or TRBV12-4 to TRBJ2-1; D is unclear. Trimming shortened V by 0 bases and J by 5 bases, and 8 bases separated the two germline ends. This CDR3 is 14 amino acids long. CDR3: CASSLANFDNEQFF. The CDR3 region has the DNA TGTGCCAGCAGTTTAGCGAATTTCGACAATGAGCAGTTCTTC.

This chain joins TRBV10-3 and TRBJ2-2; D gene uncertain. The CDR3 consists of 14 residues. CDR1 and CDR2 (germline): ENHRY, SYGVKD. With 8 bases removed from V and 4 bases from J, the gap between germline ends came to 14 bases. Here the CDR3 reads CAILGSSGTGELFF. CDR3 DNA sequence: TGTGCCATCTTAGGTAGTTCGGGCACCGGGGAGCTGTTTTTT.

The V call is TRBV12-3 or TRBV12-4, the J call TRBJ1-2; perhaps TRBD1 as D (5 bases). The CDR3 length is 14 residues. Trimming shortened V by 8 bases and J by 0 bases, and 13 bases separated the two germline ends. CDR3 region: CASGAPATNYGYTF. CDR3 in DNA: TGTGCCAGCGGGGCCCCGGCTACTAACTATGGCTACACCTTC.

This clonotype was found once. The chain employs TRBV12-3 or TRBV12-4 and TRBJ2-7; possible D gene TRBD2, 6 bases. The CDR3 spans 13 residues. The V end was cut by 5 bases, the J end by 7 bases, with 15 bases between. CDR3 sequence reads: CASSRGWEWEQYF. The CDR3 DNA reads TGTGCCAGCAGTCGGGGGTGGGAGTGGGAGCAGTACTTC.

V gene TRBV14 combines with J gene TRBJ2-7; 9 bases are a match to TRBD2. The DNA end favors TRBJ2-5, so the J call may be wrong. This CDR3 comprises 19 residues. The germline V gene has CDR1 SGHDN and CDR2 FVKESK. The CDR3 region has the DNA TGTGCCAGCAGTTACATTGGCCGTAGCGGGAGTGTAGCAGAGGAGACCCAGTACTTC. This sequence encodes CASSYIGRSGSVAEETQYF.

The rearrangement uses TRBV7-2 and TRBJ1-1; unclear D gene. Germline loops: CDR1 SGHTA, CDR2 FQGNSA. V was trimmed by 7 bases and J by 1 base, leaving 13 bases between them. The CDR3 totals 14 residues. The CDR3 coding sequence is TGTGCCAGCAAGCTGGACTTTCAGAACACTGAAGCTTTCTTT. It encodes CASKLDFQNTEAFF.

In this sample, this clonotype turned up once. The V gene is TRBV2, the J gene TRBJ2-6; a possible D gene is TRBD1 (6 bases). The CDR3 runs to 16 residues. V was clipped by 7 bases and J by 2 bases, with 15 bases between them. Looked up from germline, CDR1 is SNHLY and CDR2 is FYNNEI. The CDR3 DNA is TGTGCCAGCAATGAGGGACAACTCGCTGGGGCCAACGTCCTGACTTTC. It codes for CASNEGQLAGANVLTF.

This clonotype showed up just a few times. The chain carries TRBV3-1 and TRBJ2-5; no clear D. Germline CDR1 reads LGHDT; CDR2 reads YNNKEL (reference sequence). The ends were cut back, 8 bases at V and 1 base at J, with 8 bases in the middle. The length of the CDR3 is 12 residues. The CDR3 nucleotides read TGTGCCAGCGGAGAGTTCCAAGAGACCCAGTACTTC. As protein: CASGEFQETQYF.

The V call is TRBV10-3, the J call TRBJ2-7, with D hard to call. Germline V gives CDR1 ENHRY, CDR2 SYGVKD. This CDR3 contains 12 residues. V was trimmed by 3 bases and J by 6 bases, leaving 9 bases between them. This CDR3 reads CAISEKGFEQYF. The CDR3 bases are TGTGCCATCAGTGAAAAGGGTTTCGAGCAGTACTTC.

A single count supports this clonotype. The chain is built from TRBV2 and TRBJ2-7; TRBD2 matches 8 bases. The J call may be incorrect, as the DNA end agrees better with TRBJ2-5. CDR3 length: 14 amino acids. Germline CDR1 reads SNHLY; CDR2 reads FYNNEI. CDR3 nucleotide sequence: TGTGCCAGCAGTGAAGCTTTAGCGGGGGAGACCCAGTACTTC. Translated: CASSEALAGETQYF.